The 24 T cell receptor beta chains reported below all come from one sample, sequenced in a study of T-cell memory formation after mild COVID-19. TCRdb independently ran MiXCR on the 5' RACE reads; one entry per CDR3 protein. The sample includes under 300,000 distinct CDR3 sequences, around 8% of them seen just once. Sequenced input: PBMCs or a T cell subset sorted from them (not recorded which). The receptors derive from a man aged 18 to 29 who had mild COVID-19 (a few samples of this study predate the infection). Cell type and time point are not known.

The chain carries TRBV12-3 or TRBV12-4 and TRBJ2-1; D tentatively reads TRBD1 or TRBD2 (6 bases each). CDR3 size: 15 residues. V dropped 11 bases and J dropped 9 bases, with 26 bases sitting between them. CDR3 bases: TGTGCCTGCATACACCCGGGGGCCCCCTTTGGTGAGCAGTTCTTC. Protein sequence: CACIHPGAPFGEQFF.

Turning to this clonotype: One junction end does not reproduce the germline sequence, and a read error may be involved. This chain links TRBV7-9 with TRBJ2-3; D gene ambiguous. This CDR3 comprises 12 residues. CDR1 and CDR2 from the germline V gene are SEHNR and FQNEAQ (reference sequence). CDR3 residues: CDSSPRTDTQYF. Here the CDR3 DNA reads TGTGACAGCAGCCCTCGCACAGATACGCAGTATTTT. Full variable domain (missing parts from reference TRBV7-9 and TRBJ2-3): DTGVSQNPRHKITKRGQNVTFRCDPISEHNRLYWYRQTLGQGPEFLTYFQNEAQLEKSRLLSDRFSAERPKGSFSTLEIQRTEQGDSAMYLCDSSPRTDTQYFGPGTRLTVL.

A few counts support this clonotype. This chain connects TRBV27 to TRBJ2-1; 7 bases match TRBD2. CDR1 is MNHEY, CDR2 SMNVEV, per germline (reference sequence). J lost 4 bases, V lost 5 bases, and 8 bases had no gene match. The CDR3 is 15 residues long. The CDR3 DNA reads TGTGCCAGCAGTCCAGGGACTAACGCGTACAATGAGCAGTTCTTC. It encodes CASSPGTNAYNEQFF.

The table lists this clonotype with many counts. J is TRBJ2-3 and V is TRBV4-3; D remains unclear. There are 13 residues in the CDR3. With 3 bases removed from V and 6 bases from J, the gap between germline ends came to 10 bases. Germline V CDR1 and CDR2: LGHNA, YSLEER. CDR3 bases: TGCGCCAGCAGCCAGACCATAAGCGATACGCAGTATTTT. It specifies CASSQTISDTQYF.

In its sample, this clonotype was seen a few times. The V call is TRBV11-2, the J call TRBJ2-3; the D is unclear. Per germline, CDR1 SGHAT and CDR2 FQNNGV. The CDR3 contains 13 residues. V was trimmed by 5 bases and J by 1 base, leaving 7 bases between them. The CDR3: CASSPYGTDTQYF. CDR3 sequence (DNA): TGTGCCAGCAGCCCCTACGGCACAGATACGCAGTATTTT.

This clonotype was observed a few times. The chain combines TRBV29-1 with TRBJ2-3; 8 positions agree with TRBD1. Germline CDR1 is SQVTM and CDR2 is ANQGSEA. Losses at the gene ends were 4 bases for V and 6 bases for J; bases not matched to a gene: 6. CDR3 length: 13 amino acids. CDR3 sequence: CSVVTGASDTQYF. In DNA form, the CDR3 reads TGCAGCGTTGTGACAGGGGCGTCGGATACGCAGTATTTT.

The gene calls are TRBV11-2 and TRBJ1-1; no firm D call. The CDR3 loop spans 12 amino acids. The V end lost 2 bases, the J end lost 7 bases, and 8 bases lay between the germline ends. The germline CDR1 and CDR2 sequences are SGHAT and FQNNGV. CDR3 region: CASSLRALEAFF. In DNA, the CDR3 is TGTGCCAGCAGCTTAAGGGCCCTTGAAGCTTTCTTT.

This clonotype was seen a few times. This chain connects TRBV6-5 to TRBJ2-1; no clear D gene. Germline CDR1 and CDR2: MNHEY and SVGAGI. CDR3 length equals 16 residues. Trimming took 0 bases from V and 4 from J, leaving 13 bases between them. DNA of the CDR3: TGTGCCAGCAGTTACTCATTCCGGGCGGTGTACAATGAGCAGTTCTTC. Translated: CASSYSFRAVYNEQFF.

The V call is TRBV12-3 or TRBV12-4, the J call TRBJ2-5; the match to TRBD2 covers 13 bases. The J segment lost 4 bases and the V segment lost 6 bases, leaving 5 bases of the junction unmatched. This CDR3 is built from 15 residues. CDR3 in amino acids: CASSLGTSGAETQYF. The CDR3 DNA follows: TGTGCCAGCAGCTTGGGGACTAGCGGGGCAGAGACCCAGTACTTC.

This clonotype was counted only a few times. V is TRBV20-1 and J is TRBJ2-7; TRBD1 matches 11 bases. In germline, CDR1 is DFQATT, CDR2 SNEGSKA (reference sequence). J lost 3 bases, V lost 3 bases, and 1 base had no gene match. CDR3 size: 13 residues. The CDR3, as DNA: TGCAGTGCTAGGGGGACAGGGGGCTACGAGCAGTACGTC. Translation gives CSARGTGGYEQYV.

The chain couples TRBV20-1 to TRBJ2-5; D gene uncertain. From germline, CDR1 is DFQATT and CDR2 SNEGSKA (reference sequence). This CDR3 has 15 amino acids. The germline V and J ends were trimmed by 0 bases and 2 bases, with 13 bases remaining between them. In DNA, the CDR3 is TGCAGTGCTAGAGACCCATATGGCTCACAAGAGACCCAGTACTTC. It specifies CSARDPYGSQETQYF.

In its sample, this clonotype was seen many times. J is TRBJ2-5 and V is TRBV5-4; TRBD2 agrees at 10 bases. CDR3 length: 15 amino acids. J gave up 4 bases and V 4 bases, and 7 bases lay outside the gene matches. CDR1 is SGHNT, CDR2 YYREEE, per germline (reference sequence). The CDR3 nucleotides read TGTGCCAGCAGCATGGGACTAGCGAGAAGAGAGACCCAGTACTTC. The encoded protein is CASSMGLARRETQYF.

This clonotype was picked up many times. The CDR3 nucleotides read TGTGCCACCACGGGACAGGGCATGAACACTGAAGCTTTCTTT. Amino acids: CATTGQGMNTEAFF. The rearrangement joins TRBV7-2 to TRBJ1-1; 9 nucleotides agree with TRBD1. CDR3 length equals 14 residues. V dropped 10 bases and J dropped 0; count of bases not matched to a gene: 6. Germline V gene data show CDR1 as SGHTA and CDR2 as FQGNSA.

V usage is TRBV5-1 and J usage is TRBJ1-1; D gene unclear. This CDR3 is built from 14 residues. The germline CDR1 and CDR2 sequences are SGHRS and YFSETQ. Between the trimmed V and J ends, which lost 3 bases and 2 bases, there was a span of 11 bases. CDR3 in amino acids: CASSWALRNTEAFF. The DNA of the CDR3 is TGCGCCAGCAGCTGGGCCTTAAGAAACACTGAAGCTTTCTTT.

This chain connects TRBV20-1 to TRBJ2-5, with D possibly being TRBD1 (5 bases). Trimming removed 3 bases from V and 5 bases from J, with 13 bases in between. The CDR3 has 13 amino acids. Germline CDR1 and CDR2: DFQATT and SNEGSKA (reference sequence). The CDR3 nucleotides are TGCAGTGCTAGGATCGACAGCCCTGAGACCCAGTACTTC. Its protein product is CSARIDSPETQYF.

This clonotype has just a few counts. This chain links TRBV6-2 or TRBV6-3 with TRBJ1-1; no firm D call. The CDR3 is made up of 13 amino acids. Germline V gene sequence: CDR1 MNHEY, CDR2 SVGEGT. V lost 8 bases, J lost 2 bases, and 12 bases lay in between. CDR3 sequence (DNA): TGTGCCAGCTCAATCCTGCCCAACACTGAAGCTTTCTTT. Its translation is CASSILPNTEAFF.

This clonotype was detected a few times. The chain combines TRBV5-1 with TRBJ1-1; D not certain. Trimming removed 4 bases from V and 1 base from J, with 11 bases in between. The CDR3 extends over 14 amino acids. CDR1 and CDR2 from the germline V gene are SGHRS and YFSETQ. This CDR3 reads CASSPGLSNTEAFF. The CDR3 DNA is TGCGCCAGCAGCCCTGGACTCTCGAACACTGAAGCTTTCTTT.

This clonotype was found a few times. The chain combines TRBV9 with TRBJ2-7, with a weak D call TRBD2 (7 bases). Germline V CDR1 and CDR2: SGDLS, YYNGEE. The CDR3 is 14 amino acids. Trimming removed 8 bases from V and 7 bases from J, with 22 bases in between. CDR3 bases: TGTGCCAGGGAAGGGGGGGGACCCTTTCGGGAGCAGTACGTC. It specifies CAREGGGPFREQYV.

The chain joins TRBV11-1 to TRBJ2-1, with D possibly TRBD2 on 6 matching bases. This CDR3 is built from 14 residues. Germline CDR1 SGHAT, CDR2 FQDESV (reference sequence). The ends were cut back, 1 base at V and 9 bases at J, with 13 bases in the middle. CDR3 DNA: TGTGCCAGCAGCTTAGGATCGGGAGCGTCTGAGCAGTTCTTC. Its protein product is CASSLGSGASEQFF. Full variable domain (remainder filled in from reference TRBV11-1 and TRBJ2-1): EAEVAQSPRYKITEKSQAVAFWCDPISGHATLYWYRQILGQGPELLVQFQDESVVDDSQLPKDRFSAERLKGVDSTLKIQPAELGDSAMYLCASSLGSGASEQFFGPGTRLTVL.

A few counts support this clonotype. The genes are TRBV9 and TRBJ2-1, with 8 nucleotides matching TRBD2. In germline, CDR1 is SGDLS, CDR2 YYNGEE. The CDR3 loop spans 15 amino acids. J lost 7 bases, V lost 0 bases, and 6 bases had no gene match. The CDR3 nucleotides read TGTGCCAGCAGCGTAGCAGGGACTAGTGAGAATGAGCAGTTCTTC. Its protein product is CASSVAGTSENEQFF.

The chain uses TRBV18 and TRBJ2-7, with D perhaps being TRBD1 or TRBD2 (5 bases each). This CDR3 region has 15 residues. Trimming left V 6 bases short and J 0 bases short, with 15 bases between. CDR1 is KGHSH and CDR2 is LQKENI in the germline V gene. CDR3 loop: CASSEGLGASYEQYF. CDR3 DNA sequence: TGTGCCAGCTCCGAGGGGTTAGGAGCCTCCTACGAGCAGTACTTC.

The table lists this clonotype with a few counts. The chain carries TRBV7-2 and TRBJ2-5; no firm D call. Germline V gives CDR1 SGHTA, CDR2 FQGNSA. This CDR3 region has 11 residues. V lost 5 bases and J 13 bases, leaving 14 bases between the germline ends. The CDR3 is CASSVGPSRYF. In DNA, the CDR3 is TGTGCCAGCAGCGTGGGCCCATCCCGGTACTTC.

V is TRBV7-2 and J is TRBJ2-7, with 7 bases that match TRBD2. CDR1 and CDR2 from the germline V gene are SGHTA and FQGNSA. This CDR3 comprises 15 residues. The trim removed 5 bases at V and 4 bases at J, leaving 11 bases unmatched. Here the CDR3 DNA reads TGTGCCAGCAGCCTCCGGGGTGGCGGGAGTTACGAGCAGTACTTC. Translated: CASSLRGGGSYEQYF.

This clonotype was observed a handful of times. V usage is TRBV20-1 and J usage is TRBJ2-5; D gene unclear. Per the germline V gene, CDR1 is DFQATT and CDR2 is SNEGSKA (reference sequence). This CDR3 is built from 11 residues. Trimming took 3 bases from V and 5 from J, leaving 7 bases between them. CDR3 coding DNA: TGCAGTGCTAGCCCGCAGGAGACCCAGTACTTC. The encoded protein is CSASPQETQYF.